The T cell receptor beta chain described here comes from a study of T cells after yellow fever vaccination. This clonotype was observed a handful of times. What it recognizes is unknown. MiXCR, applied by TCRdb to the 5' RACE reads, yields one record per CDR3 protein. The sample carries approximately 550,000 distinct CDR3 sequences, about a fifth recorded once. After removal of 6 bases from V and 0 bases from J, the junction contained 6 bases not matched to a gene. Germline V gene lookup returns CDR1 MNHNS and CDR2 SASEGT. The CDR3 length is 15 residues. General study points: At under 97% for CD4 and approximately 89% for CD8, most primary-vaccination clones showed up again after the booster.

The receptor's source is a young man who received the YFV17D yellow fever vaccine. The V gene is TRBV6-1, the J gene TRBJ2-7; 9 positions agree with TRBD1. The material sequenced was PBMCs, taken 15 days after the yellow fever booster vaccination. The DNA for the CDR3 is TGTGCCAGCAGACTACAGGGGGCGGGCTCCTACGAGCAGTACTTC. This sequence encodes CASRLQGAGSYEQYF.